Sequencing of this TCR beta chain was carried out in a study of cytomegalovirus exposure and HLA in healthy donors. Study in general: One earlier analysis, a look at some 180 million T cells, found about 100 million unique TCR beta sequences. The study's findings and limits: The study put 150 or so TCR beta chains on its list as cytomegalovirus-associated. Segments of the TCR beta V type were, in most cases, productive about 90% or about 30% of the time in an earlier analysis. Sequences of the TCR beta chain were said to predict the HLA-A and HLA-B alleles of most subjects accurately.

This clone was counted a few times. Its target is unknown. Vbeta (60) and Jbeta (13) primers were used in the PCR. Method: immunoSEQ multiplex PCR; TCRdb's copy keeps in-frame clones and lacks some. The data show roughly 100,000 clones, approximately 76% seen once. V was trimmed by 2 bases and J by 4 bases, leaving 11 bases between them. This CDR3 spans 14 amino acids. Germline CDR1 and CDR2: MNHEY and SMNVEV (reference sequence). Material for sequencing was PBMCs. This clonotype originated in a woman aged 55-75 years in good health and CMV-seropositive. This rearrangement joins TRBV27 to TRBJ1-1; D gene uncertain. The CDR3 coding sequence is TGTGCCAGCAGTTTACGCAGCCCGGGCACTGAAGCTTTCTTT. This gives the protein CASSLRSPGTEAFF.